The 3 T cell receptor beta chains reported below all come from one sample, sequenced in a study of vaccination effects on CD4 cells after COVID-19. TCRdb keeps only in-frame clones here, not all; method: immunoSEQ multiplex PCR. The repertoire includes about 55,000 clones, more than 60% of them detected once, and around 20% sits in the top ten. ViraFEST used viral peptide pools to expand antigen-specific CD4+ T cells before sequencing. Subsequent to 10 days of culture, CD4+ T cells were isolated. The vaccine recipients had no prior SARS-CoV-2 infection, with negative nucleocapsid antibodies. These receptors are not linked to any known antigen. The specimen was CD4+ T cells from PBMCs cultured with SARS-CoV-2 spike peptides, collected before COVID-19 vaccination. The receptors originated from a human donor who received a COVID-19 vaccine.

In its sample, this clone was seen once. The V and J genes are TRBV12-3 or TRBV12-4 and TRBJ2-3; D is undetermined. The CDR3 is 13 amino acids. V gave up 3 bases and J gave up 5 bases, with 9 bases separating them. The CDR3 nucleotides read TGTGCCAGCAGTTTGAATCGGCGAGATACGCAGTATTTT. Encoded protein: CASSLNRRDTQYF.

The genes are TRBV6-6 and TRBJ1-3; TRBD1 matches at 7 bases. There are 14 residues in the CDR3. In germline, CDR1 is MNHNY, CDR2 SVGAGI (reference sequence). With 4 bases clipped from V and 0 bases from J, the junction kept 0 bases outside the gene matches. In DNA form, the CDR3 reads TGTGCCAGCAGTTGGGACAGCTCTGGAAACACCATATATTTT. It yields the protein CASSWDSSGNTIYF.

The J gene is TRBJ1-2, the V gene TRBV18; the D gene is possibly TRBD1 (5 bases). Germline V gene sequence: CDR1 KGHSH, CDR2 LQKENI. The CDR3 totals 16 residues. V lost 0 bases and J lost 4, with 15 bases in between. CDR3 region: CASSPPQSGSGYGYTF. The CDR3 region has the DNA TGTGCCAGCTCACCACCGCAGTCAGGGTCCGGCTATGGCTACACCTTC. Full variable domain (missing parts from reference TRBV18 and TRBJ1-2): NAGVMQNPRHLVRRRGQEARLRCSPMKGHSHVYWYRQLPEEGLKFMVYLQKENIIDESGMPKERFSAEFPKEGPSILRIQQVVRGDSAAYFCASSPPQSGSGYGYTFGSGTRLTVV.